This T cell receptor beta chain stems from a study of shared clonotypes between healthy human individuals. General observations from the study: Exclusively blood specimens were collected; tissue repertoires likely differ.

Each donor was a Caucasian adult residing in Nashville, Tennessee. Unsorted samples drew genomic DNA from 85 million to 90 million PBMCs. A note on this clone: Its antigen is not known.

The assay was run at deep level. The method was immunoSEQ multiplex PCR; TCRdb's version includes in-frame clones alone and lacks a portion of them. In the table there are 450,000 to 600,000 clones, 79% of which are singletons. J lost 3 bases, V lost 6 bases, and 7 bases had no gene match. This CDR3 region has 14 residues. The V gene's germline CDR1 is MNHEY and CDR2 SMNVEV (reference sequence). The V gene is TRBV27, the J gene TRBJ1-1, with 7 bases aligning to TRBD1. Material: PBMCs. The clonotype originates from a woman between 35 and 50 years old in good health. Some clones in this sample may be carry-over from other donors' samples. The CDR3 DNA reads as TGTGCCAGCAGCTCCCAGGGGGGTCACACTGAAGCTTTCTTT. This sequence encodes CASSSQGGHTEAFF.